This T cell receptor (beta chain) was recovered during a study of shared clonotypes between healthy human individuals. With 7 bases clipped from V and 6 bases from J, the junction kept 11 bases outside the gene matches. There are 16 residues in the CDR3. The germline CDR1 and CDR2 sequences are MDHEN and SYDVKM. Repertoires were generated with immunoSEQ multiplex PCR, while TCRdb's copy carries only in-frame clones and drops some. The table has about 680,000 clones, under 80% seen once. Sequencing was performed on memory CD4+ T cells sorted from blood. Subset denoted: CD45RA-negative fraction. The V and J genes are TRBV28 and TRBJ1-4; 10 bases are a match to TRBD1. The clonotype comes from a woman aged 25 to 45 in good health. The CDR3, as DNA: TGTGCCAGCACACTATTTACCGGGACAGGGGATGAAAAACTGTTTTTT. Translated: CASTLFTGTGDEKLFF.